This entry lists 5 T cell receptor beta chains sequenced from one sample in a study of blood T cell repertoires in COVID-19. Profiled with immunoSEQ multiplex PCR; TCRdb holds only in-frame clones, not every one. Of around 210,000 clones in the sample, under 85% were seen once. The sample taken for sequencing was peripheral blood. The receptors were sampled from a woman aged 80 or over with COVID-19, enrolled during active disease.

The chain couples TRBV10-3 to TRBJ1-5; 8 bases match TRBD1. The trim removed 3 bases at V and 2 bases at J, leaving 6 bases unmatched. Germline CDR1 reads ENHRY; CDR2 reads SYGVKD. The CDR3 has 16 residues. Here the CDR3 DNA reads TGTGCCATCAGTGACGGACAGGGCCGAGGCAATCAGCCCCAGCATTTT. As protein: CAISDGQGRGNQPQHF.

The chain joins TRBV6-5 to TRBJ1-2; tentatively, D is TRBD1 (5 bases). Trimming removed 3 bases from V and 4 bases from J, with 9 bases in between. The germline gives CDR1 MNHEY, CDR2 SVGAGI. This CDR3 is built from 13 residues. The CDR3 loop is CASSYSRGYGYTF. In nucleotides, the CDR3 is TGTGCCAGCAGTTATTCAAGGGGCTATGGCTACACCTTC.

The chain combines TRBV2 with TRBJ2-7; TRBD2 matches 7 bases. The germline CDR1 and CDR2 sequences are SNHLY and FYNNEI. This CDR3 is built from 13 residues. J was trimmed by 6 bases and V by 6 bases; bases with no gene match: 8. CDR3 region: CASSSSGSGEQYF. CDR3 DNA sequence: TGTGCCAGCAGCTCTAGCGGATCTGGCGAGCAGTACTTC. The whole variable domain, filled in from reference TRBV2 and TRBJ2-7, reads EPEVTQTPSHQVTQMGQEVILRCVPISNHLYFYWYRQILGQKVEFLVSFYNNEISEKSEIFDDQFSVERPDGSNFTLKIRSTKLEDSAMYFCASSSSGSGEQYFGPGTRLTVT.

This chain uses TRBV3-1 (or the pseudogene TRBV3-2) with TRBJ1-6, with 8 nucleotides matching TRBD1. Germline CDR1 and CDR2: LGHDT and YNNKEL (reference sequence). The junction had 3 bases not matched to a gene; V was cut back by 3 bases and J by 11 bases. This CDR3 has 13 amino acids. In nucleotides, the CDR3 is TGTGCCAGCAGCCAGTTGACAGGGGCACCCCTCCACTTT. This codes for CASSQLTGAPLHF.

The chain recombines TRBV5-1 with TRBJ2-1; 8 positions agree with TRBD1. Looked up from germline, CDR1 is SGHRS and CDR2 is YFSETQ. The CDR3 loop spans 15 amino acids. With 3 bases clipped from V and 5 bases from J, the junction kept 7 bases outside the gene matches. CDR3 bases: TGCGCCAGCAGCTACATGGACAGGGAGAACAATGAGCAGTTCTTC. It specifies CASSYMDRENNEQFF.